This T cell receptor (beta chain) was identified during a study of shared clonotypes between healthy human individuals. General study findings and limits: Large sequencing depth failed to make sorted-subset sequencing complete, rarefaction showed. Shared across several donors were about 4.8% of the naive CD4 clonotypes.

Recent acute infections and vaccinations were absent in the healthy HIV-negative adult donors. The V gene lost 0 bases and the J gene lost 3 bases, with 12 bases spanning the gap. Germline V CDR1 and CDR2: MGHRA, YSYEKL. CDR3 size: 16 residues. Notes on this clone: Its antigen is unidentified.

Data came from immunoSEQ multiplex PCR; TCRdb stores just in-frame clones and leaves some out. This sample has about 2.5 million clones, with around 90% found just once. V is TRBV4-1 and J is TRBJ1-5, with TRBD1 as a possible D gene (6 bases). The source of this sequence is a man aged 18-30 years in good health. Some clones in this sample may be carry-over from other donors' samples. Sequences were obtained from naive CD4+ T cells from PBMCs. Stated subset: CD45RA+ positively selected. CDR3 nucleotides: TGCGCCAGCAGCCAAGATCGGGGGGCACCCAATCAGCCCCAGCATTTT. This encodes CASSQDRGAPNQPQHF.